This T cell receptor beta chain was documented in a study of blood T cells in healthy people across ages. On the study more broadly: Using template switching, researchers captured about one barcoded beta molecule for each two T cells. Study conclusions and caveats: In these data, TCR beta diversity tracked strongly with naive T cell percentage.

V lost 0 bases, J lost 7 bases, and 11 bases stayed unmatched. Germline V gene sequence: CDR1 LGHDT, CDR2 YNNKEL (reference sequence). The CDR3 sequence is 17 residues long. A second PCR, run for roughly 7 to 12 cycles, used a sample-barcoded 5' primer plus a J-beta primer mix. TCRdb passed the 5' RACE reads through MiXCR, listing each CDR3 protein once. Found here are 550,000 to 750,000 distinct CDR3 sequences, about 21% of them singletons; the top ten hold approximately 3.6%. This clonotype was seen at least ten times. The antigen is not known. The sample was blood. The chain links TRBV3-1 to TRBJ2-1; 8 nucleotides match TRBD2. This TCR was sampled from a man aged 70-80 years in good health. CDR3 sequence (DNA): TGTGCCAGCAGCCAAGATCTGAGTAGCGGGACTCGGAATGAGCAGTTCTTC. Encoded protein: CASSQDLSSGTRNEQFF.